The T cell receptor (beta chain) described here comes from a study of cytomegalovirus exposure and HLA in healthy donors. The CDR3 length is 14 residues. Trimming left V 4 bases short and J 6 bases short, with 15 bases between. The germline V gene encodes CDR1 LNHDA and CDR2 SQIVND (reference sequence). General study results and limits: Rare TCR sequences predominated, though certain public TCRs were found in many donors. Among immune exposure information, only CMV serostatus was available. According to a later analysis, most TCR beta chains associated with CMV appeared HLA-restricted.

Concerning this clone: As yet, its antigen is unknown.

Researchers ran the PCR with 60 Vbeta and 13 Jbeta primers. In the study's own analysis: A later analysis tallied 65 million to 85 million unique TCR beta chains, 8.5 million to 11 million of them shared. Sequencing used immunoSEQ multiplex PCR; TCRdb keeps in-frame clones, though not all of them. The V and J calls and the clone size are those of that table, but D and trimming were determined from the DNA. The sample includes around 110,000 clones, roughly three quarters of them seen just once. The sequence derives from a man between 18 and 35 years old in good health and CMV-seronegative. This chain uses TRBV19 with TRBJ1-2; D not certain. Material: PBMCs. The DNA for the CDR3 is TGTGCCAGTAGTAGAACGGTGGTGGAGAATGGCTACACCTTC. Its protein product is CASSRTVVENGYTF.